This passage covers 11 T cell receptor beta chains from one sample sequenced in a study of beta chain features in type 1 diabetes (dated by TCRdb to the late 2010s). Library prep was done by the immunoSEQ multiplex PCR assay. All of the isolated RNA was reverse transcribed with the High Capacity cDNA Reverse Transcription Kit, so expressed TCRB transcripts were sequenced. In its TCRdb copy, this immuneACCESS table keeps in-frame sequences only and misses some clones. Where compared with another copy, unresolved V genes explain less than half of these, and the others have no known cause. Across this sample there are about 320,000 clones, with 14% seen only once. The ten largest clones take up 6.7% of the sample. The source material was central memory CD4+ T cells from blood. These receptors were taken from a young man in good health.

This clone showed up just a few times. V gene TRBV12-5 combines with J gene TRBJ2-6; a possible D gene is TRBD1 (6 bases). Germline CDR1 LGHNT, CDR2 FRNRAP. This CDR3 comprises 15 residues. Trimming shortened V by 5 bases and J by 4 bases, and 12 bases separated the two germline ends. CDR3 sequence (DNA): TGTGCTAGTGGTAAGGGGGACGGCGGGGCCAACGTCCTGACTTTC. This sequence encodes CASGKGDGGANVLTF.

This clone was observed a few times. V and J are TRBV4-3 and TRBJ2-2, with D uncertain. CDR3 length equals 18 residues. Between the trimmed V and J ends, which lost 0 bases and 0 bases, there was a span of 14 bases. The germline CDR1 and CDR2 sequences are LGHNA and YSLEER. CDR3: CASSQDFLGWANTGELFF. In DNA form, the CDR3 reads TGCGCCAGCAGCCAAGATTTCCTGGGGTGGGCGAACACCGGGGAGCTGTTTTTT.

The gene calls are TRBV15 and TRBJ2-3; possible D gene TRBD2, 6 bases. The CDR3 runs to 14 residues. V was cut by 8 bases and J by 0 bases, with 12 bases left in between. Looked up from germline, CDR1 is LNHNV and CDR2 is YYDKDF (reference sequence). In DNA form, the CDR3 reads TGTGCCACCGCTACGGGGGTTAGCACAGATACGCAGTATTTT. This codes for CATATGVSTDTQYF. Supplemented by reference TRBV15 and TRBJ2-3, the full variable domain reads DAMVIQNPRYQVTQFGKPVTLSCSQTLNHNVMYWYQQKSSQAPKLLFHYYDKDFNNEADTPDNFQSRRPNTSFCFLDIRSPGLGDTAMYLCATATGVSTDTQYFGPGTRLTVL.

This chain joins TRBV28 and TRBJ1-2; D not certain. The CDR3 loop spans 12 amino acids. Trimming pared 5 bases from V and 4 bases from J, leaving 8 bases between. Germline V gene sequence: CDR1 MDHEN, CDR2 SYDVKM. CDR3 amino acids: CASSRSAYGYTF. The DNA of the CDR3 is TGTGCCAGCAGTCGATCCGCCTATGGCTACACCTTC.

As DNA, the CDR3 is TGTGCCAGCAGTTTATCGCACAGGGAGTTGGGGAACACCGGGGAGCTGTTTTTT. It specifies CASSLSHRELGNTGELFF. The J gene is TRBJ2-2, the V gene TRBV27; D possibly corresponds to TRBD1 (6 bases). Trimming left V 0 bases short and J 1 base short, with 15 bases between. CDR1 and CDR2 from the germline V gene are MNHEY and SMNVEV (reference sequence). The CDR3 length is 18 residues.

The table lists this clone with a few counts. The chain combines TRBV7-2 with TRBJ2-1; TRBD1 agrees at 7 bases. This CDR3 has 16 amino acids. V was pared by 5 bases and J by 2 bases, with 9 bases of the junction left unmatched. The germline gives CDR1 SGHTA, CDR2 FQGNSA. CDR3 amino acids: CASSPRQGQTYNEQFF. CDR3 DNA sequence: TGTGCCAGCAGCCCCCGACAGGGCCAAACCTACAATGAGCAGTTCTTC. Full variable domain (missing parts from reference TRBV7-2 and TRBJ2-1): GAGVSQSPSNKVTEKGKDVELRCDPISGHTALYWYRQSLGQGLEFLIYFQGNSAPDKSGLPSDRFSAERTGGSVSTLTIQRTQQEDSAVYLCASSPRQGQTYNEQFFGPGTRLTVL.

The rearrangement joins TRBV30 to TRBJ2-7, with TRBD2 as a possible D gene (7 bases). Trimming stripped 3 bases from V and 5 bases from J, with 14 bases between. The length of the CDR3 is 13 residues. CDR1 GTSNPN and CDR2 SVGIG come from the germline V gene (reference sequence). For the CDR3, the DNA is TGTGCCTGGAGCGCAAGGGGGGGCCACGAGCAGTACGTC. This translates into CAWSARGGHEQYV.

This chain links TRBV29-1 with TRBJ1-1; 11 bases are a match to TRBD1. The CDR3 is made up of 18 amino acids. V shed 8 bases and J 1 base; nucleotides not matched to a gene: 18. Germline V gives CDR1 SQVTM, CDR2 ANQGSEA. The CDR3: CSPGDRGCKKPSNTEAFF. CDR3 DNA sequence: TGCAGCCCCGGGGACAGGGGGTGTAAGAAGCCTTCGAACACTGAAGCTTTCTTT.

This clone was found a few times. V and J are TRBV9 and TRBJ1-1, with 7 positions matching TRBD1. In germline, CDR1 is SGDLS, CDR2 YYNGEE. J lost 7 bases, V lost 0 bases, and 12 bases had no gene match. The CDR3 length is 16 residues. This CDR3 reads CASSVAPHGTESEAFF. The CDR3 DNA follows: TGTGCCAGCAGCGTAGCACCCCATGGGACAGAGAGTGAAGCTTTCTTT.

V gene TRBV18 combines with J gene TRBJ1-5; 8 bases line up with TRBD1. This CDR3 region has 19 residues. V was clipped by 2 bases and J by 0 bases; unmatched bases: 12. CDR1 is KGHSH, CDR2 LQKENI, per germline. Here the CDR3 DNA reads TGTGCCAGCTCACCAAAACAAACAGGACAGGGCAATAGCAATCAGCCCCAGCATTTT. Translating gives CASSPKQTGQGNSNQPQHF.

V gene TRBV7-9 combines with J gene TRBJ2-3, with 7 bases lining up with TRBD2. The ends lost 4 bases at V and 3 bases at J; junction bases unmatched: 13. The CDR3 length is 17 residues. Germline CDR1 and CDR2: SEHNR and FQNEAQ (reference sequence). CDR3 in amino acids: CASSSSAGGGSTDTQYF. Here the CDR3 DNA reads TGTGCCAGCAGCTCGTCCGCTGGGGGAGGGTCGACAGATACGCAGTATTTT. The full variable domain, in which reference TRBV7-9 and TRBJ2-3 provide the parts outside the CDR3, is DTGVSQNPRHKITKRGQNVTFRCDPISEHNRLYWYRQTLGQGPEFLTYFQNEAQLEKSRLLSDRFSAERPKGSFSTLEIQRTEQGDSAMYLCASSSSAGGGSTDTQYFGPGTRLTVL.